A selection of T cell receptor beta chains follows, all from one sample in a study of cytomegalovirus exposure and HLA in healthy donors. Some clones are missing from TCRdb's copy, which holds only in-frame ones; the method was immunoSEQ multiplex PCR. The sample shows 150,000 to 200,000 clones, 81% of them seen only once. Material for sequencing was PBMCs. These receptors were taken from a woman in her late teens or twenties in good health and CMV-seronegative. CDR3s include the opening cysteine and the closing phenylalanine or tryptophan. A D gene is named only where the DNA matches it firmly. Clone size is stated in some rows and not others, as once, few, many or a class when expanded.

clone size	J gene	D gene	V gene	CDR3 protein	CDR3 DNA
.	TRBJ2-7	TRBD2	TRBV19	CASSPTLRTSGRAGSSYEQYF	TGTGCCAGTAGTCCGACACTCCGGACTAGCGGGAGGGCCGGTAGCTCCTACGAGCAGTACTTC
.	TRBJ2-7	.	TRBV4-1	CASSQTTGEGYEQYF	TGCGCCAGCAGCCAAACCACAGGTGAAGGCTACGAGCAGTACTTC
.	TRBJ2-7	.	TRBV6-5	CASSYSGQYAYEQYF	TGTGCCAGCAGTTACTCGGGACAATATGCCTACGAGCAGTACTTC
.	TRBJ2-5	.	TRBV21-1	CASRSTAQGPPPSTQYF	TGTGCCAGCAGGTCGACAGCTCAGGGGCCCCCCCCAAGTACCCAGTACTTC
.	TRBJ1-1	.	TRBV12-1	CASSLQPGTPGTEAFF	TGTGCCAGCAGCTTACAACCCGGGACACCGGGAACTGAAGCTTTCTTT
.	TRBJ2-4	TRBD1	TRBV5-4	CASSLGPPTGLGAKNIQYF	TGTGCCAGCAGCTTGGGCCCCCCGACAGGGCTGGGAGCCAAAAACATTCAGTACTTC
.	TRBJ1-4	.	TRBV7-9	CASSPPGYNEKLFF	TGTGCCAGCAGCCCCCCGGGTTATAATGAAAAACTGTTTTTT
.	TRBJ2-3	TRBD1	TRBV7-9	CSSSYGQGSTDTQYF	TGTTCCAGCAGCTACGGACAGGGGAGCACAGATACGCAGTATTTT
.	TRBJ1-1	TRBD1	TRBV6-6	CASRRVGTGGDTEAFF	TGTGCCAGCAGGCGCGTGGGGACAGGTGGGGACACTGAAGCTTTCTTT
.	TRBJ2-7	.	TRBV29-1	CSVVGGAYEQYF	TGCAGCGTTGTCGGCGGTGCCTACGAGCAGTACTTC
.	TRBJ2-7	.	TRBV6-6	CASRRGLYEQYF	TGTGCCAGCAGGAGGGGACTCTACGAGCAGTACTTC
.	TRBJ2-1	TRBD1	TRBV4-1	CASSQLRDRVYNEQFF	TGCGCCAGCAGCCAACTCCGGGACAGGGTTTACAATGAGCAGTTCTTC
.	TRBJ2-3	TRBD1	TRBV27	CASAPWGQGASDTQYF	TGTGCCAGTGCCCCATGGGGGCAGGGGGCCTCAGATACGCAGTATTTT
.	TRBJ1-5	TRBD1	TRBV9	CASSAPHNETGGNQPQHF	TGTGCCAGCAGCGCCCCACACAATGAGACAGGGGGCAATCAGCCCCAGCATTTT
.	TRBJ2-2	TRBD1	TRBV5-1	CASSQDRDRQNTGELFF	TGCGCCAGTAGCCAGGACAGGGATCGTCAGAACACCGGGGAGCTGTTTTTT
.	TRBJ2-6	.	TRBV5-8	CASSSQGTGANVLTF	TGTGCCAGCAGCTCGCAGGGTACCGGGGCCAACGTCCTGACTTTC
.	TRBJ1-5	.	TRBV4-1	CASSPQANSNQPQHF	TGCGCCAGCAGCCCACAGGCGAATAGCAATCAGCCCCAGCATTTT
.	TRBJ2-7	TRBD2	TRBV6-5	CASRPGLAAYEQYF	TGTGCCAGCAGACCGGGACTAGCGGCCTACGAGCAGTACTTC
.	TRBJ1-1	.	TRBV29-1	CSVQKHQDTEAFF	TGCAGCGTTCAAAAGCACCAGGACACTGAAGCTTTCTTT
few	TRBJ1-5	.	TRBV6-1	CASSGQFNQPQHF	TGTGCCAGCAGTGGACAGTTCAATCAGCCCCAGCATTTT
few	TRBJ1-3	.	TRBV6-1	CATKLQGGNTIYF	TGTGCCACCAAATTACAGGGTGGAAACACCATATATTTT
.	TRBJ2-7	TRBD2	TRBV5-1	CASSHLAGPAYEQYF	TGCGCCAGCAGCCACTTAGCGGGGCCCGCCTACGAGCAGTACTTC
.	TRBJ2-7	TRBD1	TRBV5-4	CASNQWDRSYEQYF	TGTGCCAGCAACCAATGGGACAGATCCTACGAGCAGTACTTC
.	TRBJ2-6	TRBD1	TRBV18	CASFRDRGSGANVLTF	TGTGCCAGCTTCCGGGACAGGGGCTCTGGGGCCAACGTCCTGACTTTC
.	TRBJ2-3	.	TRBV2	CASSEAGSTDTQYF	TGTGCCAGCAGTGAGGCAGGGTCCACAGATACGCAGTATTTT
few	TRBJ2-7	TRBD1	TRBV29-1	CSTRDRGSWEQYF	TGCAGCACCAGGGACAGGGGATCGTGGGAGCAGTACTTC
.	TRBJ2-2	TRBD1	TRBV7-7	CASSSTGSTGELFF	TGTGCTAGCAGCTCGACAGGGTCCACCGGGGAGCTGTTTTTT
.	TRBJ2-3	TRBD2	TRBV6-5	CASSYSGTSGSDTQYF	TGTGCCAGCAGTTATTCCGGGACTAGCGGGTCAGATACGCAGTATTTT
.	TRBJ1-1	.	TRBV5-1	CASSPVENDREAFF	TGCGCCAGCAGCCCGGTTGAGAACGACAGAGAAGCTTTCTTT
few	TRBJ2-1	.	TRBV5-4	CASSHRTTANNEQFF	TGTGCCAGCAGCCATCGGACGACAGCCAACAATGAGCAGTTCTTC
.	TRBJ2-1	.	TRBV27	CASSWSRYSYNEQFF	TGTGCCAGCAGTTGGAGTCGGTATTCCTACAATGAGCAGTTCTTC
.	TRBJ1-5	TRBD1	TRBV6-5	CASRTSGGPQHF	TGTGCCAGCAGAACGTCAGGGGGCCCCCAGCATTTT
.	TRBJ2-7	TRBD1	TRBV9	CASSVTGTETYEQYF	TGTGCCAGCAGCGTAACCGGGACAGAAACCTACGAGCAGTACTTC
.	TRBJ1-2	TRBD1	TRBV30	CAWRGRGRDTNGYTF	TGTGCCTGGAGGGGCAGGGGGCGGGATACAAATGGCTACACCTTC
.	TRBJ2-3	TRBD2	TRBV6-1	CASSEAPLRRGGADTQYF	TGTGCCAGCAGTGAAGCACCCCTTCGGCGGGGGGGAGCAGATACGCAGTATTTT
few	TRBJ2-1	.	TRBV28	CASRDLPGGITNEQFF	TGTGCCAGCAGGGACCTCCCCGGCGGGATTACCAATGAGCAGTTCTTC
.	TRBJ2-5	.	TRBV6-5	CASSLGTFQETQYF	TGTGCCAGCAGTCTTGGGACTTTCCAAGAGACCCAGTACTTC
.	TRBJ2-3	.	TRBV6-1	CASSETGPDTQYF	TGTGCCAGCAGTGAAACAGGTCCGGATACGCAGTATTTT
.	TRBJ1-2	.	TRBV7-6	CASSLQGNYGYTF	TGTGCCAGCAGCTTACAGGGTAACTATGGCTACACCTTC
.	TRBJ1-1	.	TRBV28	CASSLSGLGNTEAFF	TGTGCCAGCAGTTTATCAGGGCTGGGGAACACTGAAGCTTTCTTT
.	TRBJ1-5	.	TRBV18	CASSPQGPQPQHF	TGTGCCAGCTCACCACAGGGGCCTCAGCCCCAGCATTTT
.	TRBJ2-1	.	TRBV9	CASSGRGADYNEQFF	TGTGCCAGCAGCGGACGGGGGGCCGACTACAATGAGCAGTTCTTC
.	TRBJ2-2	TRBD2	TRBV30	CAWTSGTGELFF	TGTGCCTGGACTAGCGGGACCGGGGAGCTGTTTTTT